This T cell receptor beta chain was identified in a study of blood T cell repertoires in COVID-19. Turning to the study itself: Samples taken during acute and convalescent COVID-19 were collected in the United States, Italy and Spain. In each case, the material was cDNA or gDNA derived from T cells, B-cell-depleted T cells, or PBMCs.

V was clipped by 1 base and J by 4 bases, with 13 bases between them. The CDR3 runs 15 residues. Germline V gene sequence: CDR1 SGHVS, CDR2 FNYEAQ. Methods used by the authors: Estimated nucleated cell counts came from reference gene primer amplification. The method was immunoSEQ multiplex PCR; TCRdb's version includes in-frame clones alone and lacks a portion of them. The V and J calls and clone size come from that table; D and trimming were worked out from the DNA. This sample yields 350,000 or so clones, of which approximately 82% are seen a single time; almost 3% belongs to the top ten. Sequenced input: peripheral blood. The TCR originated in a young man with active or convalescent COVID-19. The rearrangement joins TRBV7-6 to TRBJ1-1; the D gene is possibly TRBD1 (5 bases). The chain's CDR3 is CASSLGIVGGTEAFF. The CDR3 region has the DNA TGTGCCAGCAGCTTAGGAATAGTCGGGGGCACTGAAGCTTTCTTT. Full variable domain (remainder filled in from reference TRBV7-6 and TRBJ1-1): GAGVSQSPRYKVTKRGQDVALRCDPISGHVSLYWYRQALGQGPEFLTYFNYEAQQDKSGLPNDRFSAERPEGSISTLTIQRTEQRDSAMYRCASSLGIVGGTEAFFGQGTRLTVV.